Following are 28 T cell receptor beta chains from one sample sequenced in a study of T-cell memory formation after mild COVID-19. From the 5' RACE reads, TCRdb called clonotypes with MiXCR, one entry per CDR3 protein. The sample has 220,000 or so distinct CDR3 sequences, 9.5% seen once; the top ten hold around 3.4%. Sample: PBMCs or a T cell subset sorted from them (not recorded which). The receptor source for this set is a man between 18 and 29 years old who had mild COVID-19 (a few samples of this study predate the infection). Cell type and time point are not known.

The chain couples TRBV7-2 to TRBJ1-2; D gene uncertain. V was trimmed by 4 bases and J by 6 bases, leaving 6 bases between them. The CDR3 totals 11 residues. CDR1 is SGHTA, CDR2 FQGNSA, per germline. CDR3 amino acids: CASSSTHGYTF. CDR3 DNA: TGTGCCAGCAGCTCCACCCATGGCTACACCTTC.

This clonotype was picked up many times. The chain joins TRBV29-1 to TRBJ2-5; TRBD1 agrees at 12 bases. The CDR3 totals 17 residues. V trimming: 0 bases; J trimming: 5 bases; junction bases outside the gene matches: 10. Germline CDR1 SQVTM, CDR2 ANQGSEA. The CDR3 reads CSVEDPWGQGAWETQYF. CDR3 DNA sequence: TGCAGCGTTGAAGATCCATGGGGACAGGGGGCCTGGGAGACCCAGTACTTC.

The genes are TRBV7-3 and TRBJ2-2; 7 nucleotides agree with TRBD2. V gave up 5 bases and J gave up 5 bases; unmatched junction bases: 8. The germline CDR1 and CDR2 sequences are SGHTA and FQGTGA. The CDR3 has 15 amino acids. CDR3 region: CASSPMSGATGELFF. DNA for the CDR3: TGTGCCAGCAGCCCCATGAGCGGGGCAACCGGGGAGCTGTTTTTT.

The chain employs TRBV13 and TRBJ2-1, with D uncertain. V lost 3 bases to trimming and J lost 4 bases, with 16 bases between them. This CDR3 contains 16 residues. Germline V lookup: CDR1 PRHDT, CDR2 FYEKMQ (reference sequence). DNA for the CDR3: TGTGCCAGCAGCTTCCAGGTCGGGTCCACGTACAATGAGCAGTTCTTC. Residues: CASSFQVGSTYNEQFF.

The V gene is TRBV20-1, the J gene TRBJ1-6; a possible D gene is TRBD1 (5 bases). Deletions cut 4 bases from V and 9 bases from J, with 13 bases between. CDR1 DFQATT and CDR2 SNEGSKA come from the germline V gene (reference sequence). The CDR3 sequence is 13 residues long. CDR3 sequence (DNA): TGCAGTGCTACAGACTCAGGGTTTTCACCCCTCCACTTT. The encoded protein is CSATDSGFSPLHF.

The chain joins TRBV24-1 to TRBJ2-3; no clear D. Germline V gives CDR1 KGHDR, CDR2 SFDVKD. This CDR3 comprises 13 residues. The V end was cut by 4 bases, the J end by 2 bases, with 6 bases between. CDR3 sequence (DNA): TGTGCCACCAGTGACCGCCCCACAGATACGCAGTATTTT. It codes for CATSDRPTDTQYF.

The table lists this clonotype with many counts. The rearrangement joins TRBV6-2 or TRBV6-3 to TRBJ2-3; the match to TRBD2 covers 11 bases. Germline CDR1 reads MNHEY; CDR2 reads SVGEGT. J lost 1 base, V lost 6 bases, and 0 bases had no gene match. The length of the CDR3 is 14 residues. This chain's CDR3 is CASRLAGGTDTQYF. As DNA, the CDR3 is TGTGCCAGCAGACTAGCGGGGGGCACAGATACGCAGTATTTT.

This clonotype was seen a handful of times. The rearrangement joins TRBV6-5 to TRBJ1-1; possibly TRBD1 for D (5 bases). Germline assignment: CDR1 MNHEY and CDR2 SVGAGI. V lost 5 bases, J lost 5 bases, and 21 bases lay in between. The CDR3 has 16 amino acids. The CDR3 coding sequence is TGTGCCAGCAGTACTCTCCCGGGGGTAAAGGGGACTGAAGCTTTCTTT. This encodes CASSTLPGVKGTEAFF.

This chain uses TRBV7-2 with TRBJ1-5; D is perhaps TRBD1 (5 bases). V lost 2 bases to trimming and J lost 5 bases, with 13 bases between them. The CDR3 has 15 amino acids. CDR1 SGHTA and CDR2 FQGNSA come from the germline V gene. CDR3 DNA sequence: TGTGCCAGCAGCTTATCTGGGCAGGGACATCAGCCCCAGCATTTT. It specifies CASSLSGQGHQPQHF.

Many counts were recorded for this clonotype. The rearrangement joins TRBV5-1 to TRBJ2-7; D uncertain. V was clipped by 3 bases and J by 3 bases, with 10 bases between them. Germline V gene lookup returns CDR1 SGHRS and CDR2 YFSETQ. The CDR3 extends over 13 amino acids. Here the CDR3 reads CASSSGPHYEQYV. CDR3 nucleotides: TGCGCCAGCAGCTCCGGGCCACACTACGAGCAGTACGTC.

This sequence joins TRBV19 and TRBJ1-1, with no clear D. Germline V gene sequence: CDR1 LNHDA, CDR2 SQIVND (reference sequence). This CDR3 is 15 amino acids long. The V end was cut by 7 bases, the J end by 0 bases, with 15 bases between. The CDR3 region has the DNA TGTGCCAGTACGAACGATGGGTGTATGAACACTGAAGCTTTCTTT. This gives the protein CASTNDGCMNTEAFF.

The table lists this clonotype with many counts. The rearrangement joins TRBV24-1 to TRBJ2-3; D is unresolved. CDR3 length: 13 amino acids. Trimming removed 3 bases from V and 0 bases from J, with 3 bases in between. The germline gives CDR1 KGHDR, CDR2 SFDVKD. CDR3 coding DNA: TGTGCCACCAGTGATGGGAGCACAGATACGCAGTATTTT. The encoded protein is CATSDGSTDTQYF.

This clonotype was counted ten times or more. The chain uses TRBV3-1 and TRBJ2-3; 8 nucleotides agree with TRBD2. The CDR3 spans 16 residues. Germline trimming cut 4 bases from V and 5 bases from J; bases unmatched to any gene: 11. Per the germline V gene, CDR1 is LGHDT and CDR2 is YNNKEL (reference sequence). CDR3 amino acids: CASSPGAGGGKDTQYF. CDR3 sequence (DNA): TGTGCCAGCAGCCCGGGGGCCGGGGGGGGTAAAGATACGCAGTATTTT.

There are many counts of this clonotype. J is TRBJ1-5 and V is TRBV7-2; D unclear. V was trimmed by 1 base and J by 6 bases, leaving 10 bases between them. Germline V gene data show CDR1 as SGHTA and CDR2 as FQGNSA. This CDR3 has 14 amino acids. CDR3 DNA sequence: TGTGCCAGCAGCTTAGAATCGGGCGGTCAGCCCCAGCATTTT. Protein sequence: CASSLESGGQPQHF.

The chain couples TRBV12-3 or TRBV12-4 to TRBJ2-7, with D unresolved. CDR3 size: 14 residues. The V gene lost 2 bases and the J gene lost 0 bases, with 8 bases spanning the gap. The CDR3 here is CASSLKGHSYEQYF. In DNA, the CDR3 is TGTGCCAGCAGTTTAAAGGGTCACTCCTACGAGCAGTACTTC.

This clonotype was recorded at least ten times. The chain combines TRBV20-1 with TRBJ2-7, with 7 bases that match TRBD2. V lost 7 bases to trimming and J lost 7 bases; unmatched junction nucleotides: 7. The CDR3 consists of 11 residues. Germline assignment: CDR1 DFQATT and CDR2 SNEGSKA (reference sequence). The CDR3 sequence: CSGGLGGEQYF. CDR3 nucleotides: TGCAGTGGTGGACTAGGCGGGGAGCAGTACTTC.

This clonotype came up many times. The chain is built from TRBV4-3 and TRBJ1-1; D gene uncertain. V was trimmed by 0 bases and J by 4 bases, leaving 9 bases between them. There are 14 residues in the CDR3. Germline V gives CDR1 LGHNA, CDR2 YSLEER. CDR3 protein: CASSQEKGGTEAFF. As DNA, the CDR3 is TGCGCCAGCAGCCAAGAGAAGGGTGGCACTGAAGCTTTCTTT.

Ten or more counts support this clonotype. This chain joins TRBV28 and TRBJ2-5; tentatively, D is TRBD2 (6 bases). V was pared by 1 base and J by 1 base, with 10 bases between. The CDR3 runs to 15 residues. The germline CDR1 and CDR2 sequences are MDHEN and SYDVKM. CDR3 loop: CASSLSGGSQETQYF. In nucleotides, the CDR3 is TGTGCCAGCAGTTTATCTGGGGGGAGCCAAGAGACCCAGTACTTC.

The J gene is TRBJ1-5, the V gene TRBV6-2 or TRBV6-3, with 7 bases aligning to TRBD1. The CDR3 runs to 14 residues. The germline CDR1 and CDR2 sequences are MNHEY and SVGEGT. With 6 bases clipped from V and 7 bases from J, the junction kept 9 bases outside the gene matches. CDR3 DNA sequence: TGTGCCAGCAGCCAAGGGACAGCAGCACAGCCCCAGCATTTT. Translation: CASSQGTAAQPQHF.

This clonotype has only one observation. The V gene is TRBV11-3, the J gene TRBJ2-2, with D perhaps matching TRBD2 (5 bases). Deletions cut 3 bases from V and 6 bases from J, with 11 bases between. There are 14 residues in the CDR3. Germline V gene lookup returns CDR1 SGHNT and CDR2 YENEEA. The CDR3 bases are TGTGCCAGCAGCTTTGCGGGTTTGGCCGGGGAGCTGTTTTTT. Its translation: CASSFAGLAGELFF.

This clonotype came up a few times. The rearrangement links TRBV7-8 to TRBJ2-1; either TRBD1 or TRBD2 may supply D (5 bases each). From germline, CDR1 is SGHVS and CDR2 FQNEAQ. The CDR3 runs to 14 residues. The V and J ends lost 2 bases and 8 bases respectively, with 13 bases between them. CDR3 sequence reads: CASSLFGARDEQFF. The CDR3 region has the DNA TGTGCCAGCAGCTTATTCGGGGCCAGGGATGAGCAGTTCTTC.

This clonotype was seen repeatedly, ten times or more. This chain connects TRBV29-1 to TRBJ2-1; no definite D call. V lost 7 bases to trimming and J lost 7 bases, with 17 bases between them. The CDR3 spans 13 residues. CDR1 is SQVTM and CDR2 is ANQGSEA in the germline V gene. CDR3 nucleotide sequence: TGCAGCGCTCATTCGGTCTGGTCTAATGAGCAGTTCTTC. Translating it yields CSAHSVWSNEQFF.

The genes are TRBV7-7 and TRBJ2-1; 9 nucleotides align to TRBD2. V lost 11 bases, J lost 4 bases, and 6 bases stayed unmatched. There are 13 residues in the CDR3. Germline CDR1 SSHAT, CDR2 FNYEAQ (reference sequence). Written as DNA, the CDR3 is TGTGCCGTTGGCAGCGGGGGGTACAATGAGCAGTTCTTC. Encoded protein: CAVGSGGYNEQFF.

In this sample, this clonotype turned up a few times. This chain links TRBV4-1 with TRBJ2-7; the match to TRBD1 covers 7 bases. Germline CDR1 is MGHRA and CDR2 is YSYEKL. The CDR3 has 15 amino acids. The J segment lost 2 bases and the V segment lost 3 bases, leaving 7 bases of the junction unmatched. DNA for the CDR3: TGCGCCAGCAGCCAGATTTTGGACAGGCCCTACGAGCAGTACTTC. This codes for CASSQILDRPYEQYF.

This clonotype has only a few counts. The J gene is TRBJ2-3, the V gene TRBV29-1, with D perhaps given as TRBD1 or TRBD2 (5 bases each). Trimming cost V 7 bases and J 2 bases, with 22 bases left between them. The CDR3 is 16 residues long. Germline V gene data show CDR1 as SQVTM and CDR2 as ANQGSEA. CDR3 sequence reads: CSGAGLGPRATDTQYF. The CDR3 nucleotides are TGCAGCGGCGCGGGTTTGGGGCCACGGGCCACAGATACGCAGTATTTT.

This rearrangement joins TRBV6-2 or TRBV6-3 to TRBJ2-3; the D is unclear. This CDR3 is built from 16 residues. From germline, CDR1 is MNHEY and CDR2 SVGEGT. V was pared by 0 bases and J by 3 bases, with 13 bases between. The CDR3 nucleotides read TGTGCCAGCAGTTACTCGGGTCTAGGTCATACAGATACGCAGTATTTT. Encoded protein: CASSYSGLGHTDTQYF.

This clonotype was seen ten or more times. The chain carries TRBV5-1 and TRBJ1-1, with 9 bases matching TRBD1. The CDR3 consists of 15 residues. CDR1 is SGHRS, CDR2 YFSETQ, per germline. With 4 bases clipped from V and 7 bases from J, the junction kept 11 bases outside the gene matches. CDR3 bases: TGCGCCAGCAGCCCCGGGACAGGGTCGGTAGGTGAAGCTTTCTTT. It is translated as CASSPGTGSVGEAFF. Variable domain in full (rest from reference TRBV5-1 and TRBJ1-1): KAGVTQTPRYLIKTRGQQVTLSCSPISGHRSVSWYQQTPGQGLQFLFEYFSETQRNKGNFPGRFSGRQFSNSRSEMNVSTLELGDSALYLCASSPGTGSVGEAFFGQGTRLTVV.

The gene calls are TRBV5-1 and TRBJ2-3; 7 bases fit TRBD1. The germline V gene encodes CDR1 SGHRS and CDR2 YFSETQ. The ends lost 4 bases at V and 2 bases at J; junction bases unmatched: 10. CDR3 length equals 16 residues. For the CDR3, the DNA is TGCGCCAGCAGCGACCGTGACAGGGACCTCACAGATACGCAGTATTTT. It encodes CASSDRDRDLTDTQYF.